These 11 T cell receptor beta chains were all obtained from the same sample, sequenced in a study of response to subunit inactivated influenza vaccine. MiXCR was run by TCRdb on the RT-PCR reads, yielding one entry per CDR3 protein. The sample includes hundreds of thousands of distinct CDR3 sequences, 7.6% seen only once; the top ten take 10% to 15%. Sequenced material: PBMCs from blood, taken roughly 24 months after vaccination. The receptors come from a man aged 50-75 years who received an inactivated influenza vaccine.

The chain recombines TRBV19 with TRBJ2-3, with D uncertain. Germline CDR1 is LNHDA and CDR2 is SQIVND (reference sequence). CDR3 length: 14 residues. Trimming left V 2 bases short and J 4 bases short, with 10 bases between. The CDR3 protein is CASSIQSPADTQYF. The CDR3 coding sequence is TGTGCCAGTAGTATACAGAGTCCGGCAGATACGCAGTATTTT.

This clonotype was counted many times. The chain joins TRBV12-3 or TRBV12-4 to TRBJ1-5, with D tentatively TRBD1 (5 bases). CDR3 length equals 15 residues. V lost 2 bases and J lost 2, with 10 bases in between. The CDR3 coding sequence is TGTGCCAGCAGTTTAAACAGGCAGGGCAATCAGCCCCAGCATTTT. Its protein is CASSLNRQGNQPQHF.

This clonotype showed up many times. The J gene is TRBJ2-6, the V gene TRBV12-3 or TRBV12-4; no definite D call. This CDR3 region has 13 residues. With 6 bases removed from V and 0 bases from J, the gap between germline ends came to 3 bases. CDR3 protein: CASRSSGANVLTF. DNA of the CDR3: TGTGCCAGCAGAAGCTCTGGGGCCAACGTCCTGACTTTC.

This clonotype was found many times. The CDR3 sequence: CASSLLDRGLWNEQFF. CDR3 in DNA: TGTGCCAGCAGCTTGCTGGACAGGGGGCTTTGGAATGAGCAGTTCTTC. The chain uses TRBV5-5 and TRBJ2-1, with 11 bases aligning to TRBD1. Germline CDR1 SGHKS, CDR2 YYEKEE (reference sequence). V shed 1 base and J 7 bases; nucleotides not matched to a gene: 7. The CDR3 spans 16 residues.

Only a few counts were recorded for this clonotype. V usage is TRBV9 and J usage is TRBJ2-1; TRBD1 aligns across 10 bases. The germline gives CDR1 SGDLS, CDR2 YYNGEE. The CDR3 extends over 14 amino acids. J gave up 9 bases and V 5 bases, and 8 bases lay outside the gene matches. The CDR3, as DNA: TGTGCCAGCAGAGCCGGGACAGGGGCTGGTGAGCAGTTCTTC. Translating gives CASRAGTGAGEQFF.

The sample holds a few counts of this clonotype. This chain links TRBV29-1 with TRBJ1-4, with D possibly matching TRBD1 (6 bases). The V and J ends lost 5 bases and 2 bases respectively, with 15 bases between them. The germline V gene encodes CDR1 SQVTM and CDR2 ANQGSEA. The CDR3 length is 15 residues. The CDR3 is CSVSGGPGTNEKLFF. The CDR3 nucleotides read TGCAGCGTTAGTGGGGGCCCGGGGACTAATGAAAAACTGTTTTTT.

This clonotype was recorded at least ten times. The rearrangement links TRBV12-3 or TRBV12-4 to TRBJ2-7; no clear D. The CDR3 is made up of 16 amino acids. V gave up 2 bases and J gave up 0 bases, with 14 bases separating them. Here the CDR3 reads CASSLWGLIGSYEQYF. The CDR3 DNA reads as TGTGCCAGCAGTTTATGGGGTCTCATCGGCTCCTACGAGCAGTACTTC.

This clonotype was seen many times. In nucleotides, the CDR3 is TGTGCCAGCCGTGCAGATCTGAGTCTAGCGGCCTACAATGAGCAGTTCTTC. Amino acids: CASRADLSLAAYNEQFF. This rearrangement joins TRBV2 to TRBJ2-1, with 7 nucleotides matching TRBD2. The length of the CDR3 is 17 residues. Germline CDR1 and CDR2: SNHLY and FYNNEI. The V and J ends lost 8 bases and 2 bases, in that order; junction bases with no gene match: 15.

The chain links TRBV18 to TRBJ2-1; D perhaps matches TRBD2 (6 bases). Per the germline V gene, CDR1 is KGHSH and CDR2 is LQKENI. The germline V and J ends were trimmed by 3 bases and 2 bases, with 14 bases remaining between them. CDR3 length: 16 amino acids. CDR3 DNA sequence: TGTGCCAGCTCACCGACTGAGGACTATACCTACAATGAGCAGTTCTTC. Amino acid sequence: CASSPTEDYTYNEQFF.

For this clonotype: A much larger clone lies a single base off, so this may be a read error. The chain combines TRBV4-3 with TRBJ2-7; possibly TRBD1 for D (6 bases). V lost 2 bases and J 5 bases, leaving 16 bases between the germline ends. Germline lookup yields CDR1 LGHNA and CDR2 YSLEER. This CDR3 has 15 amino acids. CDR3 nucleotides: TGCGCCAGCAGCCAAAGACAGGTGGCGCAGAACGAGCAGTACTTC. This encodes CASSQRQVAQNEQYF.

This clonotype was recorded many times. This chain connects TRBV24-1 to TRBJ2-1; tentative D call: TRBD1 (5 bases). This CDR3 is built from 14 residues. CDR1 is KGHDR, CDR2 SFDVKD, per germline. V was pared by 3 bases and J by 5 bases, with 10 bases between. The CDR3 bases are TGTGCCACCAGTGATGCAACAGGTAACAATGAGCAGTTCTTC. Translated: CATSDATGNNEQFF.